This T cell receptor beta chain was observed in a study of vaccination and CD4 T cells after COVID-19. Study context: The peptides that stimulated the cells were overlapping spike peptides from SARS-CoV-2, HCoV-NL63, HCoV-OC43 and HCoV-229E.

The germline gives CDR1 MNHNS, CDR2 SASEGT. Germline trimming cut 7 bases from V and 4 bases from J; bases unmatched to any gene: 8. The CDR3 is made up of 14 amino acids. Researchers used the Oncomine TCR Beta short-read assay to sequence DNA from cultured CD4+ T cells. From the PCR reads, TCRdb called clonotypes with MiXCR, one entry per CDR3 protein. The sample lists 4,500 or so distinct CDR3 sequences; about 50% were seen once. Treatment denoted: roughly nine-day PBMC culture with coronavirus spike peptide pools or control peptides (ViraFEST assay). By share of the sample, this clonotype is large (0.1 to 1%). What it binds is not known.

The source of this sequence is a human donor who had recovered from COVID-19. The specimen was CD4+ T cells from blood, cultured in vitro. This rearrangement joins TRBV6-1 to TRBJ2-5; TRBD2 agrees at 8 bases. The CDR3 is CASNLGSGRETQYF. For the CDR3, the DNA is TGTGCCAGCAACTTGGGGAGCGGGAGAGAGACCCAGTACTTC.